A selection of T cell receptor beta chains follows, all from one sample in a study of CD8 T cells in Susac syndrome. TCRdb independently ran MiXCR on the immunoSEQ multiplex PCR reads; one entry per CDR3 protein. This sample has around 280,000 distinct CDR3 sequences; more than 75% occur once, and the top ten carry around 0.11%. The sequenced sample consisted of CD8+ T cells from PBMCs. Receptors were obtained from a human donor with multiple sclerosis. Each CDR3 is given with its conserved first and last residue. D genes are given only for firm matches. Where a row states a size, it is once, few, many or the class of an expanded clone; other rows omit it.

clone size,D gene,V gene,J gene,CDR3 protein,CDR3 DNA
.,.,TRBV7-3,TRBJ2-7,CADPHYEQYF,TGTGCCGACCCCCACTACGAGCAGTACTTC
.,.,TRBV5-6,TRBJ2-7,CASSFSGTPYEQYF,TGTGCCAGCAGCTTCTCCGGGACACCCTACGAGCAGTACTTC
once,.,TRBV2,TRBJ2-7,CASSRTVQGQYF,TGTGCCAGCAGCCGGACAGTGCAAGGGCAGTACTTC
.,.,TRBV2,TRBJ2-7,CASSEWGHGSSYEQYF,TGTGCCAGCAGTGAATGGGGACATGGGAGCTCCTACGAGCAGTACTTC
.,.,TRBV9,TRBJ1-2,CASSGRGQTF,TGTGCCAGCAGCGGCAGAGGGCAGACCTTC
.,.,TRBV6-1,TRBJ2-2,CASNRPGETGELFF,TGTGCCAGCAATCGCCCAGGCGAAACCGGGGAGCTGTTTTTT
.,TRBD2,TRBV5-1,TRBJ2-7,CASSLAGIAGEPFTYEQYF,TGCGCCAGCAGCTTGGCCGGGATAGCGGGAGAACCCTTTACCTACGAGCAGTACTTC
.,TRBD1,TRBV27,TRBJ2-1,CASRESGTAYNEQFF,TGTGCCAGCAGGGAATCCGGGACAGCCTACAATGAGCAGTTCTTC
.,TRBD2,TRBV20-1,TRBJ2-1,CSAREGSGRPRDEQFF,TGCAGTGCTAGAGAAGGGAGCGGGAGGCCGCGGGATGAGCAGTTCTTC
.,.,TRBV28,TRBJ2-7,CASEMVGRGEQYF,TGTGCCAGCGAGATGGTGGGTCGTGGGGAGCAGTACTTC
.,TRBD1,TRBV12-5,TRBJ1-2,CASGFDRDYGYTF,TGTGCTAGTGGTTTCGACAGGGACTATGGCTACACCTTC
.,.,TRBV12-5,TRBJ1-1,CASHALRNTEAFF,TGTGCTAGCCACGCACTAAGGAACACTGAAGCTTTCTTT
.,TRBD2,TRBV5-4,TRBJ2-7,CASSIRGGIYEQYF,TGTGCCAGCAGCATACGGGGAGGGATCTACGAGCAGTACTTC
.,.,TRBV14,TRBJ2-1,CASSQGIGPSRYNEQFF,TGTGCCAGCAGCCAAGGAATAGGACCCTCAAGGTACAATGAGCAGTTCTTC
.,TRBD2,TRBV20-1,TRBJ2-7,CSAAGTSGFYEQYF,TGCAGTGCAGCCGGGACTAGCGGGTTCTACGAGCAGTACTTC
.,TRBD1,TRBV3-1,TRBJ2-4,CASSPIQGAAKNIQYF,TGTGCCAGCAGTCCAATACAGGGGGCGGCGAAGAACATTCAGTACTTC
.,TRBD2,TRBV28,TRBJ2-1,CASSERDWGNEQFF,TGTGCCAGCAGCGAGCGGGATTGGGGGAATGAGCAGTTCTTC
.,.,TRBV2,TRBJ1-2,CASSDRRAIANYGYTF,TGTGCCAGCAGTGACCGCAGGGCGATAGCTAACTATGGCTACACCTTC
few,TRBD2,TRBV5-4,TRBJ2-5,CASSWASGRAPETQYF,TGTGCCAGCAGCTGGGCTAGCGGGAGGGCCCCAGAGACCCAGTACTTC
.,.,TRBV13,TRBJ1-1,CASSFEENTEAFF,TGTGCCAGCAGCTTCGAGGAGAACACTGAAGCTTTCTTT
.,.,TRBV2,TRBJ1-1,CATSGEEAFF,TGTGCCACCAGCGGGGAGGAAGCTTTCTTT
.,TRBD2,TRBV27,TRBJ2-1,CASSYGTTSYFGQFF,TGTGCCAGCAGTTACGGGACTACCTCTTACTTCGGGCAGTTCTTC
.,TRBD2,TRBV6-2/TRBV6-3,TRBJ2-1,CASSYSVRTSGSVDEQFF,TGTGCCAGCAGTTACTCAGTCCGGACTAGCGGGAGTGTAGATGAGCAGTTCTTC
few,TRBD2,TRBV5-1,TRBJ2-7,CASHVSGSDYEQYF,TGCGCCAGCCACGTTAGCGGGAGCGACTACGAGCAGTACTTC
.,TRBD2,TRBV7-9,TRBJ2-2,CASSSTEVLAGVPGELFF,TGTGCCAGCAGTTCTACTGAGGTTCTAGCGGGAGTCCCCGGGGAGCTGTTTTTT
few,.,TRBV6-1,TRBJ1-2,CASSSQSRDGYTF,TGTGCCAGCAGTTCACAGTCGCGGGATGGCTACACCTTC
.,.,TRBV7-2,TRBJ2-1,CASSFPSVGGEQFF,TGTGCCAGCAGCTTCCCATCGGTTGGGGGTGAGCAGTTCTTC
.,.,TRBV6-1,TRBJ2-1,CASSLDRVASGFNEQFF,TGTGCCAGCAGTCTTGACAGGGTGGCTAGCGGGTTCAATGAGCAGTTCTTC